Listed below are T cell receptor beta chains from one sample, sequenced in a study of T cell changes during pregnancy in multiple sclerosis. TCRdb's table, derived via immunoSEQ multiplex PCR, lists solely in-frame clones and lacks some. The data contain around 26,000 clones, 88% of them singletons. The sample in question was CD4+ T cells from peripheral blood mononuclear cells, obtained in the first trimester of pregnancy. The receptors originated from a female donor in good health, enrolled as a control in a pregnancy study. Both conserved end residues are part of each CDR3. The order of the fields is clone size, CDR3 length, J gene, D gene, V gene, CDR3 DNA, CDR3 protein. The D gene is left open where the match is weak. Only some rows state a clone size, as once, few, many or a class for expanded clones.

- | 15 | TRBJ2-5 | - | TRBV9 | TGTGCCAGCAGCGTAGACAGGGTTTCGTGGGAGACCCAGTACTTC | CASSVDRVSWETQYF
- | 17 | TRBJ2-1 | TRBD2 | TRBV4-2 | TGTGCCAGCAGCCAAGATTGGAATCTAGCGGGAGGCGCTGAGCAGTTCTTC | CASSQDWNLAGGAEQFF
- | 19 | TRBJ2-7 | - | TRBV5-1 | TGCGCCAGCAGCTTGATTTGGGGAGGCGGGCCAGGCGTGGTCTACGAGCAGTACTTC | CASSLIWGGGPGVVYEQYF
- | 14 | TRBJ2-3 | TRBD1 | TRBV28 | TGTGCCAGCAGTTTTTCCCTGACAGGGGTCGCGCAGTATTTT | CASSFSLTGVAQYF
- | 14 | TRBJ1-2 | - | TRBV28 | TGTGCCAGCAATTCGGGGTTAGGGACATCTGGCTACACCTTC | CASNSGLGTSGYTF
once | 14 | TRBJ2-5 | - | TRBV28 | TGTGCCAGCAGACCGGGTACAGCGGTGGAGACCCAGTACTTC | CASRPGTAVETQYF
- | 14 | TRBJ1-1 | - | TRBV5-1 | TGCGCCAGCAGCTTGGCCACGGGTAACACTGAAGCTTTCTTT | CASSLATGNTEAFF
- | 14 | TRBJ1-1 | TRBD1 | TRBV25-1 | TGTGCCAGCAGTGATAACAGGGGGCGTAGTGAAGCTTTCTTT | CASSDNRGRSEAFF
- | 14 | TRBJ1-1 | TRBD1 | TRBV5-6 | TGTGCCAGCAGCTTGGGACAGGGGACCACTGAAGCTTTCTTT | CASSLGQGTTEAFF
- | 17 | TRBJ2-1 | TRBD1 | TRBV11-3 | TGTGCCAGCAGCTTAGGGAGTGGTAGGGGGCAGGGTAATGAGCAGTTCTTC | CASSLGSGRGQGNEQFF
once | 15 | TRBJ2-5 | - | TRBV4-1 | TGCGCCAGCAGCCAAGGTACCAGGGGAAAAGAGACCCAGTACTTC | CASSQGTRGKETQYF
once | 14 | TRBJ2-5 | - | TRBV5-1 | TGCGCCAGCAGCTCAAACAGGGCGGGAGAGACCCAGTACTTC | CASSSNRAGETQYF
- | 14 | TRBJ2-5 | TRBD1 | TRBV7-2 | TGTGCCAGCGGACAGGGGTCGGTTCCAGAGACCCAGTACTTC | CASGQGSVPETQYF
- | 15 | TRBJ2-1 | TRBD1 | TRBV14 | TGTGCCAGCAGCCAGAGACAGGGGCCTAACAATGAGCAGTTCTTC | CASSQRQGPNNEQFF
- | 13 | TRBJ1-1 | - | TRBV9 | TGTGCCAGCAGCGAGGGAGGGAGCACTGAAGCTTTCTTT | CASSEGGSTEAFF
- | 15 | TRBJ1-2 | - | TRBV19 | TGTGCCAGTAGTCAATCAGGGAATCAAAACTATGGCTACACCTTC | CASSQSGNQNYGYTF
once | 16 | TRBJ2-1 | TRBD2 | TRBV6-6 | TGTGCCAGCAGTTACTCGAGGCTAGCGGAGGGCAATGAGCAGTTCTTC | CASSYSRLAEGNEQFF
- | 15 | TRBJ1-1 | TRBD1 | TRBV19 | TGTGCCAGTAGTATCCCGACAGGGGGTAAAGCTGAAGCTTTCTTT | CASSIPTGGKAEAFF
once | 14 | TRBJ1-5 | - | TRBV28 | TGTGCCAGCAGGGACGGGATGCTTAATCAGCCCCAGCATTTT | CASRDGMLNQPQHF
- | 18 | TRBJ2-3 | - | TRBV29-1 | TGCAGCGTTACGGGACAGTTCTCCAGCGGGGGCAACACAGATACGCAGTATTTT | CSVTGQFSSGGNTDTQYF
- | 14 | TRBJ2-2 | - | TRBV7-9 | TGTGCCAGCAGCTCGACTACGAACACCGGGGAGCTGTTTTTT | CASSSTTNTGELFF
- | 16 | TRBJ2-2 | TRBD2 | TRBV5-1 | TGCGCCAGCAGCTTGGGGCTAGCGGTTAACACCGGGGAGCTGTTTTTT | CASSLGLAVNTGELFF
few | 13 | TRBJ2-5 | - | TRBV2 | TGTGCCAGCGCGGGACAGACTCAAGAGACCCAGTACTTC | CASAGQTQETQYF
- | 19 | TRBJ2-2 | TRBD1 | TRBV29-1 | TGCAGCGCTTCCCGCGGAGGGACAGGGGGTTTAAGGGACACCGGGGAGCTGTTTTTT | CSASRGGTGGLRDTGELFF
- | 17 | TRBJ2-6 | TRBD2 | TRBV5-1 | TGCGCCAGCAGCTTCGGGGTCGGGGGGGCTGGGGCCAACGTCCTGACTTTC | CASSFGVGGAGANVLTF
- | 16 | TRBJ2-3 | TRBD1 | TRBV5-1 | TGCGCCAGCAGCGGCCTACAGGGGTCAAGCACAGATACGCAGTATTTT | CASSGLQGSSTDTQYF
- | 14 | TRBJ1-1 | - | TRBV6-1 | TGTGCCAGCACCAGGGGTATAGCGAACACTGAAGCTTTCTTT | CASTRGIANTEAFF
- | 14 | TRBJ2-1 | - | TRBV5-1 | TGCGCCAGCAGCCCCTACAGCTCCTACAATGAGCAGTTCTTC | CASSPYSSYNEQFF
- | 16 | TRBJ2-3 | TRBD2 | TRBV5-4 | TGTGCCAGCAGCAGAGGAACTAGCGGCAGCACAGATACGCAGTATTTT | CASSRGTSGSTDTQYF
- | 13 | TRBJ2-1 | - | TRBV7-2 | TGTGCCAGCAGCTTTAGAGGGAGTAATGAGCAGTTCTTC | CASSFRGSNEQFF
- | 14 | TRBJ1-5 | - | TRBV10-3 | TGTGCCATCAGCGCCGGGATCCCCAATCAGCCCCAGCATTTT | CAISAGIPNQPQHF
- | 15 | TRBJ1-2 | TRBD1 | TRBV11-2 | TGTGCCAGCAGCACTTACAGGGGCAAAAACTATGGCTACACCTTC | CASSTYRGKNYGYTF
- | 14 | TRBJ1-5 | - | TRBV10-3 | TGTGCCATCAGTGTGGACAGACGTAATCAGCCCCAGCATTTT | CAISVDRRNQPQHF
- | 11 | TRBJ2-1 | - | TRBV5-6 | TGTGCCAGCAGCTCGGGATTCTCGCAGTTCTTC | CASSSGFSQFF
- | 12 | TRBJ2-1 | - | TRBV11-2 | TGTGCCAGCAGCTTATACAACGATGAGCAGTTCTTC | CASSLYNDEQFF
once | 15 | TRBJ2-2 | TRBD2 | TRBV19 | TGTGCCAGTAGTACCGGACTAGGAGGATCCGGGGAGCTGTTTTTT | CASSTGLGGSGELFF
- | 16 | TRBJ2-2 | TRBD2 | TRBV6-1 | TGTGCCAGCAGTGCCGGGACTAGCGTTTTTCCCGGGGAGCTGTTTTTT | CASSAGTSVFPGELFF
- | 13 | TRBJ2-1 | - | TRBV7-8 | TGTGCCAGCAGCCTGGGACTTGACAATGAGCAGTTCTTC | CASSLGLDNEQFF
once | 14 | TRBJ2-1 | - | TRBV7-2 | TGTGCCAGCAGCTCCCTCGGCTCCTACAATGAGCAGTTCTTC | CASSSLGSYNEQFF
- | 16 | TRBJ2-1 | - | TRBV4-1 | TGCGCCAGCAGCCAAGGCGGAGCGAGCTCCTACAATGAGCAGTTCTTC | CASSQGGASSYNEQFF
- | 14 | TRBJ1-5 | TRBD1 | TRBV5-1 | TGCGCCAGCAGCATGGGGACAGGGGGTCAGCCCCAGCATTTT | CASSMGTGGQPQHF
- | 15 | TRBJ2-1 | - | TRBV4-1 | TGCGCCAGCAGCCAAGATCGACTAGTCCGCAATGAGCAGTTCTTC | CASSQDRLVRNEQFF
- | 12 | TRBJ2-3 | - | TRBV11-2 | TGTGCCAGCAGCTTCTTCACAGATACGCAGTATTTT | CASSFFTDTQYF
- | 15 | TRBJ2-1 | TRBD2 | TRBV19 | TGTGCCAGTAGCCGGAGGGGCGGGAGGGCCAATGAGCAGTTCTTC | CASSRRGGRANEQFF
- | 15 | TRBJ1-5 | - | TRBV6-1 | TGTGCCAGCAGTGAAGTCGGGGGACCCCAGCAGCCCCAGCATTTT | CASSEVGGPQQPQHF
once | 14 | TRBJ2-7 | - | TRBV2 | TGTGCCAGCACCCGAGGGGCGGGAAGATACGAGCAGTACTTC | CASTRGAGRYEQYF
- | 13 | TRBJ1-5 | - | TRBV2 | TGTGCCAGCTCTCCGGACGGGGATCAGCCCCAGCATTTT | CASSPDGDQPQHF
few | 14 | TRBJ1-2 | TRBD1 | TRBV6-4 | TGTGCCAGCAGAACCGCTCCAGGGGGCTATGGCTACACCTTC | CASRTAPGGYGYTF
- | 14 | TRBJ2-2 | TRBD2 | TRBV29-1 | TGCAGCATTCAACCGGGACTAGCAACCGGGGAGCTGTTTTTT | CSIQPGLATGELFF
- | 13 | TRBJ2-7 | - | TRBV29-1 | TGCAGCGGTTTAGAGACAGGCCGCTACGAGCAGTACTTC | CSGLETGRYEQYF
- | 17 | TRBJ2-1 | - | TRBV21-1 | TGTGCCGGCTTTGGCGCTAGCGGGGAATCGCCCTACAATGAGCAGTTCTTC | CAGFGASGESPYNEQFF
- | 13 | TRBJ2-5 | TRBD1 | TRBV5-4 | TGTGCCAGCAGCTTGGGACAGGGAGAGACCCAGTACTTC | CASSLGQGETQYF
- | 13 | TRBJ1-2 | TRBD1 | TRBV29-1 | TGCAGCGTGGGGGACAGGGTTAACTATGGCTACACCTTC | CSVGDRVNYGYTF
- | 14 | TRBJ1-6 | TRBD1 | TRBV18 | TGTGCCAGCTCACAGGACAGGGGTAATTCACCCCTCCACTTT | CASSQDRGNSPLHF
- | 12 | TRBJ1-2 | - | TRBV29-1 | TGCAGCGCCTCGACAGGAATCTATGGCTACACCTTC | CSASTGIYGYTF
once | 16 | TRBJ2-1 | TRBD2 | TRBV6-6 | TGTGCCAGCAGTTACTCGACTAGCGGGGGGGCCGCTGAGCAGTTCTTC | CASSYSTSGGAAEQFF
- | 13 | TRBJ2-7 | TRBD2 | TRBV5-1 | TGCGCCAGCTACGATCTAGCGGCGGGTGAGCAGTACTTC | CASYDLAAGEQYF
few | 16 | TRBJ1-6 | TRBD1 | TRBV5-1 | TGCGCCAGCAGCTCGGGACAGCCCCGTGGTGATTCACCCCTCCACTTT | CASSSGQPRGDSPLHF
- | 14 | TRBJ2-7 | - | TRBV4-2 | TGTGCCAGCAGCCAGGATACCTTGCGGGACGAGCAGTACTTC | CASSQDTLRDEQYF